The 8 T cell receptor beta chains below were found in one sample sequenced in a study of spatial heterogeneity in lung cancer. Time point of the sample: sample taken at primary tumor resection. Whole RNA from tumor, nontumor lung or frozen PBMC was sequenced unsorted. TCRdb passed the 5' RACE reads through MiXCR, listing each CDR3 protein once. The profile shows approximately 52,000 distinct CDR3 sequences, over 5.5% of them singletons. Sequenced material: PBMCs, taken at surgery. The receptors here all came from a female donor with early-stage non-small cell lung cancer.

This clonotype was detected only a few times. The rearrangement uses TRBV10-3 and TRBJ2-5; TRBD2 might be the D (5 bases). Trimming left V 2 bases short and J 0 bases short, with 10 bases between. There are 15 residues in the CDR3. Per the germline V gene, CDR1 is ENHRY and CDR2 is SYGVKD. As DNA, the CDR3 is TGTGCCATCAGTGAGGGGTCGGGGTACCAAGAGACCCAGTACTTC. This gives the protein CAISEGSGYQETQYF.

This clonotype was observed at least ten times. This chain joins TRBV25-1 and TRBJ1-2; a weak D match, TRBD1 (5 bases). V was pared by 3 bases and J by 7 bases, with 9 bases between. Germline assignment: CDR1 MGHDK and CDR2 SYGVNS. This CDR3 contains 12 residues. As DNA, the CDR3 is TGTGCCAGCAGTGAGGGGCCGCTTGGCTACACCTTC. It translates to CASSEGPLGYTF.

This clonotype was found many times. This rearrangement joins TRBV30 to TRBJ2-3, with TRBD2 matching 8 bases. This CDR3 contains 14 residues. Germline CDR1 is GTSNPN and CDR2 is SVGIG (reference sequence). Trimming cost V 4 bases and J 2 bases; bases outside gene matches: 5. CDR3 protein: CAWTPGLATDTQYF. The CDR3 nucleotides are TGTGCCTGGACACCCGGACTAGCCACAGATACGCAGTATTTT. The full variable domain, its missing parts supplied by reference TRBV30 and TRBJ2-3, is SQTIHQWPATLVQPVGSPLSLECTVEGTSNPNLYWYRQAAGRGLQLLFYSVGIGQISSEVPQNLSASRPQDRQFILSSKKLLLSDSGFYLCAWTPGLATDTQYFGPGTRLTVL.

Regarding this clonotype: A read error may explain this, as a much larger clone is one base away. The CDR3 end shows no conserved phenylalanine or tryptophan, and so a read error is likely. The V call is TRBV11-2, the J call TRBJ2-2; no clear D gene. The CDR3 has 15 residues. Germline CDR1 reads SGHAT; CDR2 reads FQNNGV. V was cut by 3 bases and J by 0 bases, with 8 bases left in between. The CDR3 nucleotides are TGTGCCAGCAGCTTCGTGGGTCCGAACACCGGGGAGCTGTTTATT. The encoded protein is CASSFVGPNTGELFI.

This clonotype was recorded at least ten times. This chain uses TRBV28 with TRBJ2-7; maybe TRBD2 (5 bases). Trimming pared 3 bases from V and 2 bases from J, leaving 14 bases between. In germline, CDR1 is MDHEN, CDR2 SYDVKM. CDR3 length equals 15 residues. CDR3 region: CASSLERVGAYEQYF. CDR3 DNA sequence: TGTGCCAGCAGTTTGGAGAGGGTGGGAGCCTACGAGCAGTACTTC.

The rearrangement links TRBV19 to TRBJ2-1; 8 bases are a match to TRBD1. Per the germline V gene, CDR1 is LNHDA and CDR2 is SQIVND (reference sequence). Trimming at V came to 9 bases and at J to 4 bases, leaving 11 bases not matched to a gene. There are 15 residues in the CDR3. The CDR3 DNA reads TGTGCCAGCGCCGTCCCAACAGGGGGATACAATGAGCAGTTCTTC. This encodes CASAVPTGGYNEQFF.

Details on this clonotype: A read error is possible here, since a much larger clone lies one base away. The chain couples TRBV6-2 or TRBV6-3 to TRBJ1-5; no definite D call. The length of the CDR3 is 15 residues. Germline assignment: CDR1 MNHEY and CDR2 SVGEGT. The CDR3 DNA sequence: TGTGCCGGCAGTTACTCCAGGAGAACAAATCAGCCCCAGCATTTT. The encoded protein is CAGSYSRRTNQPQHF.

This clonotype has at least ten counts. This sequence joins TRBV28 and TRBJ2-7; the D is unclear. CDR3 size: 12 residues. Deletions cut 4 bases from V and 4 bases from J, with 8 bases between. The V gene's germline CDR1 is MDHEN and CDR2 SYDVKM. CDR3 coding DNA: TGTGCCAGCAGTTCCGGACCTTACGAGCAGTACTTC. It specifies CASSSGPYEQYF. The full variable domain, its missing parts supplied by reference TRBV28 and TRBJ2-7, is DVKVTQSSRYLVKRTGEKVFLECVQDMDHENMFWYRQDPGLGLRLIYFSYDVKMKEKGDIPEGYSVSREKKERFSLILESASTNQTSMYLCASSSGPYEQYFGPGTRLTVT.